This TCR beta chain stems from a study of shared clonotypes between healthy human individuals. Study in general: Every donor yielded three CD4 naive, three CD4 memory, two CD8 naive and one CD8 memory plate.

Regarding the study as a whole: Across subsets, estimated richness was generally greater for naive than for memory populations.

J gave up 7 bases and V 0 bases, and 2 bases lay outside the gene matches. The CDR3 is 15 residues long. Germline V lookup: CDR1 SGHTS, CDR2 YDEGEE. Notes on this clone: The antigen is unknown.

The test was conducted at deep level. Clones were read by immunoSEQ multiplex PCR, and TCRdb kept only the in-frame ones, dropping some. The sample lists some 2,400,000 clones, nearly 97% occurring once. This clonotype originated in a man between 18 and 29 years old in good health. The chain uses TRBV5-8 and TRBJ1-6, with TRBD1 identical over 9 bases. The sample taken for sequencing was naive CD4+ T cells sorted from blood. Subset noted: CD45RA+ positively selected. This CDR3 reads CASSLVQGANSPLHF. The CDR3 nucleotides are TGTGCCAGCAGCTTGGTACAGGGGGCGAATTCACCCCTCCACTTT. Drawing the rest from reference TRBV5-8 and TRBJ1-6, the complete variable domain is EAGVTQSPTHLIKTRGQQATLRCSPISGHTSVYWYQQALGLGLQFLLWYDEGEERNRGNFPPRFSGRQFPNYSSELNVNALELEDSALYLCASSLVQGANSPLHFGNGTRLTVT.